This T cell receptor beta chain originates from a study of CD8 T cells in Susac syndrome. Study-wide results and caveats: The TCR sequencing and HLA analysis in the study involved a relatively small number of individuals, as the study acknowledged.

Random hexamers were used to reverse transcribe roughly 0.45 to 1 ug of RNA. Amplification of the TCR beta CDR3 was carried out by immunoSEQ multiplex PCR, which spanned a total of 54 Vbeta and 13 Jbeta segments. TCRdb re-derived calls from the immunoSEQ multiplex PCR reads in MiXCR, one entry per CDR3 protein. Of 150,000 or so distinct CDR3 sequences listed, about 94% are singletons. A note on this clonotype: What it binds is not known.

The study used treatment-naive patients who had stable or active relapsing-remitting disease as multiple sclerosis controls. The CD8+ and CD4+ T cells were negatively isolated, with the TEMRA cells enriched by FACS. Material: CD8+ T cells from PBMCs. The TCR sequence derives from a human donor with multiple sclerosis.

CDR3 residues: CASSPRGTGSTDTQYF. The DNA for the CDR3 is TGTGCCAGCAGCCCGAGAGGTACGGGGAGCACAGATACGCAGTATTTT. V and J are TRBV13 and TRBJ2-3; weak D call: TRBD2 (5 bases). Germline V gene sequence: CDR1 PRHDT, CDR2 FYEKMQ (reference sequence). This CDR3 has 16 amino acids. The ends were cut back, 5 bases at V and 0 bases at J, with 15 bases in the middle. Full variable domain (remainder filled in from reference TRBV13 and TRBJ2-3): AAGVIQSPRHLIKEKRETATLKCYPIPRHDTVYWYQQGPGQDPQFLISFYEKMQSDKGSIPDRFSAQQFSDYHSELNMSSLELGDSALYFCASSPRGTGSTDTQYFGPGTRLTVL.